This T cell receptor beta chain emerged from a study of T cell changes during pregnancy in multiple sclerosis. This CDR3 spans 14 amino acids. Germline V gives CDR1 SGHRS, CDR2 YFSETQ. V lost 4 bases and J 6 bases, leaving 13 bases between the germline ends. Method: immunoSEQ multiplex PCR; TCRdb's copy keeps in-frame clones and lacks some. The sample lists around 60,000 clones; 90% to 95% were seen once. This clone was seen once. V is TRBV5-1 and J is TRBJ2-2; weak D call: TRBD2 (6 bases). The sample was CD4+ T cells from peripheral blood mononuclear cells, taken before pregnancy. This clonotype was sampled from a female donor with multiple sclerosis, enrolled in a pregnancy study. CDR3 coding DNA: TGCGCCAGCAGCCCATCGGGACTCCCCGGGGAGCTGTTTTTT. This codes for CASSPSGLPGELFF.